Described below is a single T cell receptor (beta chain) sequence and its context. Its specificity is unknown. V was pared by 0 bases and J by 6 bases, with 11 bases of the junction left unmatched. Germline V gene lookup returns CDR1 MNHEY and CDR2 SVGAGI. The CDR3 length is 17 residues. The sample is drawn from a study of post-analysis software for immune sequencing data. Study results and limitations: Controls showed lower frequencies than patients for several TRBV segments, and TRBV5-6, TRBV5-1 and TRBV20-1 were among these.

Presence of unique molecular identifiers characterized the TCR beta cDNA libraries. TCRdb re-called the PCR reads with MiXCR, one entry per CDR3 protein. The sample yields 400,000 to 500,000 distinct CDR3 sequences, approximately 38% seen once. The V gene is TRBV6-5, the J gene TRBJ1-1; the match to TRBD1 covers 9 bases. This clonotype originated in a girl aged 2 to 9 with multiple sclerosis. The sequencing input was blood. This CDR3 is CASSYSEQGAGRAEAFF. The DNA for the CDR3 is TGTGCCAGCAGTTACTCCGAACAGGGGGCCGGGAGGGCTGAAGCTTTCTTT.